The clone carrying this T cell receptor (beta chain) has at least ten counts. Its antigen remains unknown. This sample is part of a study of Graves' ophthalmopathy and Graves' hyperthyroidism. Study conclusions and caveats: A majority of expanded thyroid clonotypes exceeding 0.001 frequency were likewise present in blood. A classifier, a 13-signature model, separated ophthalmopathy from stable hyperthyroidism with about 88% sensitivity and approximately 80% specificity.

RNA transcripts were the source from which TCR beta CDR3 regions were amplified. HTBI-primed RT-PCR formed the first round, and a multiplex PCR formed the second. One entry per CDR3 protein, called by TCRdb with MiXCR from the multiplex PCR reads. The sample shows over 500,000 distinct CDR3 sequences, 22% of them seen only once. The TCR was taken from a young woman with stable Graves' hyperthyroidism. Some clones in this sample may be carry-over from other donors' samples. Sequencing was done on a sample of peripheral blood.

The CDR3 loop reads CASSYRVGNTEAFF. The CDR3 DNA reads TGTGCCAGCAGTTACAGGGTGGGGAACACTGAAGCTTTCTTT. The V call is TRBV6-5, the J call TRBJ1-1; unclear D gene. The V end lost 2 bases, the J end lost 1 base, and 8 bases lay between the germline ends. The CDR3 consists of 14 residues. The germline gives CDR1 MNHEY, CDR2 SVGAGI.